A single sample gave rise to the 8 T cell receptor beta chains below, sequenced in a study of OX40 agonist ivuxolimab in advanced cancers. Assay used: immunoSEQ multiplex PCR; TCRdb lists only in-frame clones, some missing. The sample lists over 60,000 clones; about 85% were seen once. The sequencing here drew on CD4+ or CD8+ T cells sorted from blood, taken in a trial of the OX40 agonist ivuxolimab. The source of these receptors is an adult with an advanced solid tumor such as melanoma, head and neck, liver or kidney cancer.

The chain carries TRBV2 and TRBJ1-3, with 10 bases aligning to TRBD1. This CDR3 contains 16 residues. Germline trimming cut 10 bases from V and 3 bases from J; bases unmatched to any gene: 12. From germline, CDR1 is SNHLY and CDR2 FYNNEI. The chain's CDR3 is CATKNPRDRGGNTIYF. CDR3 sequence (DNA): TGTGCCACCAAAAACCCCCGGGACAGGGGTGGAAACACCATATATTTT. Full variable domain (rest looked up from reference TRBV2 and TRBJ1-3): EPEVTQTPSHQVTQMGQEVILRCVPISNHLYFYWYRQILGQKVEFLVSFYNNEISEKSEIFDDQFSVERPDGSNFTLKIRSTKLEDSAMYFCATKNPRDRGGNTIYFGEGSWLTVV.

The CDR3 region is CASSPGAGSTDTQYF. In DNA, the CDR3 is TGTGCCAGCAGCCCGGGTGCAGGTTCGACAGATACGCAGTATTTT. The J gene is TRBJ2-3, the V gene TRBV5-6; D unresolved. There are 15 residues in the CDR3. Germline CDR1 is SGHDT and CDR2 is YYEEEE. Trimming cost V 4 bases and J 3 bases, with 15 bases left between them.

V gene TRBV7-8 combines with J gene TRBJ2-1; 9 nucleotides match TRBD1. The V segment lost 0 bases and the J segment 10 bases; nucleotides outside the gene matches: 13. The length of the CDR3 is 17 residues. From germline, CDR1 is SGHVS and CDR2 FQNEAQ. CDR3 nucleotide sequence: TGTGCCAGCAGCTTAGCGGCCACAGGGGGCTGGGCTGGGGAGCAGTTCTTC. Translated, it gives CASSLAATGGWAGEQFF.

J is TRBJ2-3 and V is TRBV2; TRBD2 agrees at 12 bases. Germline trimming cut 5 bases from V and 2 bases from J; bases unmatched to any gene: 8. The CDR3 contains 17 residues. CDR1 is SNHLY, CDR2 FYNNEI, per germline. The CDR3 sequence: CASSLRLAGALTDTQYF. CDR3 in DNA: TGTGCCAGCAGTTTACGACTAGCGGGGGCCCTCACAGATACGCAGTATTTT.

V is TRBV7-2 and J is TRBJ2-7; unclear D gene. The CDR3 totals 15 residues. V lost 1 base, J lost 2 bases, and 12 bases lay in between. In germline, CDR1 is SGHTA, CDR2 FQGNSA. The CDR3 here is CASSLGVGATYEQYF. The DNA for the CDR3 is TGTGCCAGCAGCTTAGGGGTCGGCGCCACCTACGAGCAGTACTTC.

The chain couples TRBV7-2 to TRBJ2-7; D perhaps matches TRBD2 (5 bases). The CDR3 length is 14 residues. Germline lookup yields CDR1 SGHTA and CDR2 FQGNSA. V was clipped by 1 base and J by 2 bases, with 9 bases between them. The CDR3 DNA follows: TGTGCCAGCAGCTTAGGCCTAGCTGCCTACGAGCAGTACTTC. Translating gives CASSLGLAAYEQYF.

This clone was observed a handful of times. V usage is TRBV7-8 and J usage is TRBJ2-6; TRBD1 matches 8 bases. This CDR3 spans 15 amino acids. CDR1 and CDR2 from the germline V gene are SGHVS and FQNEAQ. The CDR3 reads CAGRQGRSGANVLTF. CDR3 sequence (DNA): TGTGCGGGGCGACAGGGGCGCTCTGGGGCCAACGTCCTGACTTTC.

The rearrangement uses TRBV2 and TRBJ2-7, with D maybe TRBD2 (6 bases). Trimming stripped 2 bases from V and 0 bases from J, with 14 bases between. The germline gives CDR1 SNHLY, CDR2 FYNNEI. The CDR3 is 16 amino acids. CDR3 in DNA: TGTGCCAGCAGTGAATTTCATAGCGGAAGCTCCTACGAGCAGTACTTC. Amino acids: CASSEFHSGSSYEQYF.